Shown below are 20 T cell receptor beta chains from a single sample sequenced in a study of beta chain features in type 1 diabetes. No antigen has been assigned to these receptors. Study-level findings and limits: There was a moderate but significant shortening of TCRB CDR3s in all four CD4+ subsets of Type 1 diabetes patients.

Expressed TCRB transcripts were sequenced because the entire RNA isolate underwent reverse transcription. The method was immunoSEQ multiplex PCR; TCRdb's version includes in-frame clones alone and lacks a portion of them. The repertoire consists of under 300,000 clones, with approximately 10% occurring once and the leading ten covering over 0.015%. Sequenced input: naive CD4+ T cells from blood. These receptors all come from a man younger than 40 with type 1 diabetes.

The table lists this clone with a few counts. The rearrangement links TRBV4-3 to TRBJ1-4; D not resolved. Germline V lookup: CDR1 LGHNA, CDR2 YSLEER. Trimming pared 4 bases from V and 8 bases from J, leaving 14 bases between. The CDR3 sequence is 14 residues long. CDR3 residues: CASSPRLQWEKLFF. The CDR3, as DNA: TGCGCCAGCAGCCCTAGACTACAGTGGGAAAAACTGTTTTTT.

The DNA of the CDR3 is TGTGCCAGCAGCCGGGGGACAGGGGATGCCTACGAGCAGTACTTC. Its translation is CASSRGTGDAYEQYF. The chain combines TRBV4-2 with TRBJ2-7; 10 bases line up with TRBD1. The ends lost 4 bases at V and 2 bases at J; junction bases unmatched: 5. CDR3 length equals 15 residues. Germline V lookup: CDR1 LGHNA, CDR2 YNFKEQ.

This clone was observed at least ten times. The conserved final phenylalanine or tryptophan is absent from the CDR3, which likely points to a read error. The DNA is left out, because the CDR3 cannot be placed on it with certainty; the CDR3 is given as TCRdb lists it. CDR3 protein: CASREGAS. The V and J genes are TRBV23-1 and TRBJ1-2; TRBD1 reflects the table's D call only, with no check against the DNA. TRBV23-1 is noted as an ORF with a role that remains uncertain. The CDR3 is 8 amino acids long, termini counted.

The chain combines TRBV9 with TRBJ2-1; 7 nucleotides match TRBD1. After removal of 1 base from V and 2 bases from J, the junction contained 3 bases not matched to a gene. Germline values: CDR1 SGDLS, CDR2 YYNGEE. The CDR3 extends over 15 amino acids. The chain's CDR3 is CASSVTGQPYNEQFF. For the CDR3, the DNA is TGTGCCAGCAGCGTAACGGGACAGCCCTACAATGAGCAGTTCTTC.

This clone was observed a few times. J is TRBJ2-3 and V is TRBV11-2, with D tentatively TRBD2 (6 bases). The length of the CDR3 is 13 residues. V gave up 4 bases and J gave up 6 bases, with 11 bases separating them. Germline V gene data show CDR1 as SGHAT and CDR2 as FQNNGV. CDR3: CASSWGLGDTQYF. Written as DNA, the CDR3 is TGTGCCAGCAGCTGGGGACTGGGGGATACGCAGTATTTT.

Only a few counts were recorded for this clone. This sequence joins TRBV18 and TRBJ1-5; 7 bases map to TRBD1. The ends lost 2 bases at V and 3 bases at J; junction bases unmatched: 4. CDR1 is KGHSH, CDR2 LQKENI, per germline. This CDR3 is 15 amino acids long. CDR3 protein: CASSPGGQPNQPQHF. In DNA, the CDR3 is TGTGCCAGCTCACCAGGGGGACAGCCCAATCAGCCCCAGCATTTT.

The gene calls are TRBV4-1 and TRBJ2-5; no reliable D call. Trimming removed 4 bases at V and 2 bases at J, with 11 bases between. This CDR3 spans 14 amino acids. Germline-derived CDR1 and CDR2 are MGHRA and YSYEKL. As DNA, the CDR3 is TGCGCCAGCAGCCGCGCCGGAGTACAAGAGACCCAGTACTTC. Its translation is CASSRAGVQETQYF.

The V gene is TRBV18, the J gene TRBJ2-7; the D gene is possibly TRBD1 (6 bases). Germline V lookup: CDR1 KGHSH, CDR2 LQKENI. CDR3 length equals 15 residues. Trimming removed 3 bases at V and 3 bases at J, with 15 bases between. CDR3 region: CASSPAQGRIYEQYF. Written as DNA, the CDR3 is TGTGCCAGCTCACCGGCACAGGGTAGGATCTACGAGCAGTACTTC.

The chain joins TRBV29-1 to TRBJ2-3; D gene unclear. The CDR3 contains 12 residues. The germline CDR1 and CDR2 sequences are SQVTM and ANQGSEA. Trimming took off 5 bases at V and 3 bases at J, with 9 bases between the two ends. CDR3 sequence: CSVPGLTDTQYF. The DNA of the CDR3 is TGCAGCGTTCCCGGGTTGACAGATACGCAGTATTTT.

This chain links TRBV5-1 with TRBJ1-5; D might be TRBD1 (6 bases). This CDR3 contains 14 residues. CDR1 and CDR2 from the germline V gene are SGHRS and YFSETQ. V lost 4 bases to trimming and J lost 7 bases, with 15 bases between them. CDR3 amino acids: CASSVGGESQPQHF. The DNA of the CDR3 is TGCGCCAGCAGCGTAGGGGGAGAATCGCAGCCCCAGCATTTT.

This clone has more than one count but fewer than ten. This chain connects TRBV5-1 to TRBJ2-7, with TRBD1 matching 9 bases. The CDR3 is made up of 15 amino acids. CDR1 SGHRS and CDR2 YFSETQ come from the germline V gene. The V and J ends lost 3 bases and 2 bases, in that order; junction bases with no gene match: 6. CDR3: CASSSLRDRAYEQYF. In DNA form, the CDR3 reads TGCGCCAGCAGCTCCCTCCGGGACAGGGCCTACGAGCAGTACTTC.

This clone came up a few times. The J gene is TRBJ1-1, the V gene TRBV7-3; unclear D gene. The CDR3 spans 14 residues. Looked up from germline, CDR1 is SGHTA and CDR2 is FQGTGA. Trimming removed 4 bases from V and 3 bases from J, with 12 bases in between. CDR3 amino acids: CASSSTGRDTEAFF. In DNA form, the CDR3 reads TGTGCCAGCAGCTCGACGGGGAGGGACACTGAAGCTTTCTTT.

The chain is built from TRBV7-3 and TRBJ1-1; D is unresolved. The CDR3 is made up of 15 amino acids. Per the germline V gene, CDR1 is SGHTA and CDR2 is FQGTGA. V was shortened by 1 base and J by 5 bases, with 14 bases between the two germline ends. This CDR3 is CASSLNPGSRTEAFF. CDR3 in DNA: TGTGCCAGCAGCTTAAATCCGGGTTCGAGGACTGAAGCTTTCTTT.

This clone was found a few times. V is TRBV7-2 and J is TRBJ2-3, with 16 bases fitting TRBD2. This CDR3 region has 20 residues. Looked up from germline, CDR1 is SGHTA and CDR2 is FQGNSA. The V and J ends lost 0 bases and 1 base, in that order; junction bases with no gene match: 7. The DNA of the CDR3 is TGTGCCAGCAGCTTAGCCCGCTTGGGACTAGCGGGGGGGCGCACAGATACGCAGTATTTT. This codes for CASSLARLGLAGGRTDTQYF.

The chain employs TRBV5-1 and TRBJ1-1; D is uncertain. From germline, CDR1 is SGHRS and CDR2 YFSETQ. The CDR3 is 14 residues long. V shed 4 bases and J shed 1 base, with 11 bases lying between them. In DNA form, the CDR3 reads TGCGCCAGCAGCCCCGTTGGCTCGAACACTGAAGCTTTCTTT. This gives the protein CASSPVGSNTEAFF.

There are a few counts of this clone. V is TRBV5-6 and J is TRBJ1-4; D is undetermined. The CDR3 runs to 14 residues. Germline V gene data show CDR1 as SGHDT and CDR2 as YYEEEE. Trimming stripped 0 bases from V and 4 bases from J, with 7 bases between. CDR3 sequence: CASSLGQINEKLFF. Written as DNA, the CDR3 is TGTGCCAGCAGCTTGGGGCAGATTAATGAAAAACTGTTTTTT.

The genes are TRBV5-1 and TRBJ1-1, with D perhaps matching TRBD1 (6 bases). In germline, CDR1 is SGHRS, CDR2 YFSETQ. The CDR3 totals 14 residues. V was clipped by 4 bases and J by 11 bases, with 21 bases between them. CDR3 coding DNA: TGCGCCAGCAGCCTTGGTAGTCAGGGGTCCTTGGCTTTCTTT. Protein product: CASSLGSQGSLAFF.

This clone was picked up a small number of times. The rearrangement joins TRBV18 to TRBJ2-5; D not certain. Trimming pared 1 base from V and 5 bases from J, leaving 11 bases between. The CDR3 spans 14 residues. Germline CDR1 and CDR2: KGHSH and LQKENI. The CDR3 loop reads CASSPLDSQETQYF. The CDR3 DNA sequence: TGTGCCAGCTCACCACTTGATTCACAGGAGACCCAGTACTTC.

Only a few counts were recorded for this clone. This chain joins TRBV7-8 and TRBJ2-5, with 7 bases that match TRBD2. V dropped 5 bases and J dropped 5; count of bases not matched to a gene: 8. The CDR3 sequence is 14 residues long. CDR1 is SGHVS and CDR2 is FQNEAQ in the germline V gene. In nucleotides, the CDR3 is TGTGCCAGCAGCCCCCGGGGAGGGTTTGAGACCCAGTACTTC. Translating it yields CASSPRGGFETQYF.

This clone was observed a few times. The gene calls are TRBV25-1 and TRBJ2-7, with D possibly matching TRBD1 (6 bases). Germline V lookup: CDR1 MGHDK, CDR2 SYGVNS. The CDR3 has 13 amino acids. Trimming took off 6 bases at V and 3 bases at J, with 12 bases between the two ends. The CDR3 reads CASSGTGNYEQYF. CDR3 nucleotide sequence: TGTGCCAGCAGCGGAACAGGGAACTACGAGCAGTACTTC.